Sequencing of this T cell receptor (beta chain) was carried out in a study of blood T cell repertoires in COVID-19. Study at large: The United States, Italy and Spain were the sources of the acute and convalescent COVID-19 samples.

Under the authors' procedure: Estimated nucleated cell counts came from reference gene primer amplification. The protocol was immunoSEQ multiplex PCR, while the TCRdb copy is restricted to in-frame clones and leaves out a portion. V and J calls plus clone size are reproduced from that table; the DNA served to infer D and trimming. The sample consists of about 300,000 clones, around 84% of them appearing once. Recruited during active infection, patients (from Seattle) were subsequently followed longitudinally. The CDR3 has 15 amino acids. Germline lookup yields CDR1 LGHDT and CDR2 YNNKEL (reference sequence). V trimming: 4 bases; J trimming: 6 bases; junction bases outside the gene matches: 9.

This TCR came from a human donor with COVID-19, enrolled during active disease. The donor label of this sample is uncertain. The gene calls are TRBV3-1 (or the pseudogene TRBV3-2) and TRBJ1-5; 7 bases agree with TRBD1. The sequenced material came from peripheral blood. The CDR3 DNA reads as TGTGCCAGCAGCCGAGGGGGCGGGGAAATTCAGCCCCAGCATTTT. Its translation: CASSRGGGEIQPQHF.